Reported below is one T cell receptor (beta chain). Its antigen is not identified. Profiling relied on immunoSEQ multiplex PCR, and the TCRdb table lists in-frame clones only, not all of them. The data show roughly 1,100,000 clones, about 80% seen once. These data come from a study of shared clonotypes between healthy human individuals. Findings and limits, study-wide: Memory subsets had estimated richness that was generally smaller than that of naive subsets. Blood alone was sampled, and tissue repertoires likely differ.

Germline CDR1 SGHNT, CDR2 YENEEA. This CDR3 has 13 residues. The V gene lost 6 bases and the J gene lost 7 bases, with 13 bases spanning the gap. Sequenced: memory CD4+ T cells sorted from blood. Subset noted: CD45RA-negative fraction. The chain couples TRBV11-3 to TRBJ2-1; the D gene is possibly TRBD2 (6 bases). This sequence was found in a young man in good health. As DNA, the CDR3 is TGTGCCAGCAGAGAAGGGACTGCGAATGAGCAGTTCTTC. This encodes CASREGTANEQFF.